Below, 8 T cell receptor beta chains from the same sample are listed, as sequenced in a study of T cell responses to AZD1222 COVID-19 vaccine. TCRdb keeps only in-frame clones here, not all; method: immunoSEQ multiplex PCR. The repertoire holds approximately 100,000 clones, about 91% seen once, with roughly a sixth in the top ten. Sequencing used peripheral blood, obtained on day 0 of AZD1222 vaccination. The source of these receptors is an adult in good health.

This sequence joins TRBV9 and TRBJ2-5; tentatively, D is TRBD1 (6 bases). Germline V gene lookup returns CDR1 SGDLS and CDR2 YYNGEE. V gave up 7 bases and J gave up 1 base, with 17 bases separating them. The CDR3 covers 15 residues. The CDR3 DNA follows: TGTGCCAGCGGAGCCCTCGGGACATTCCAAGAGACCCAGTACTTC. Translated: CASGALGTFQETQYF.

The CDR3: CASSPPRRAGMATEAFF. The CDR3 DNA reads as TGTGCCAGCTCACCACCGAGACGGGCAGGGATGGCCACTGAAGCTTTCTTT. The chain combines TRBV18 with TRBJ1-1; tentative D call: TRBD1 (5 bases). Germline V gene lookup returns CDR1 KGHSH and CDR2 LQKENI. The CDR3 runs to 17 residues. The V end lost 0 bases, the J end lost 4 bases, and 18 bases lay between the germline ends.

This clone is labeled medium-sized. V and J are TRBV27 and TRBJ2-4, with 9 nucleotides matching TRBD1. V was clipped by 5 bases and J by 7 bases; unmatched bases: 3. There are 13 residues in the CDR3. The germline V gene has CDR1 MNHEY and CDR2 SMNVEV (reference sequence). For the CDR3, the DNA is TGTGCCAGCAGTCTTGGGACAGGGAACATTCAGTACTTC. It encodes CASSLGTGNIQYF.

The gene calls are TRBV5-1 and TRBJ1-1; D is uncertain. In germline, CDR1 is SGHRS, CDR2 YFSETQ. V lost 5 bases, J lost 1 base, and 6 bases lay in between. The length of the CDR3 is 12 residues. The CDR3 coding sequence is TGCGCCAGCAGAGCCGAGAACACTGAAGCTTTCTTT. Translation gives CASRAENTEAFF.

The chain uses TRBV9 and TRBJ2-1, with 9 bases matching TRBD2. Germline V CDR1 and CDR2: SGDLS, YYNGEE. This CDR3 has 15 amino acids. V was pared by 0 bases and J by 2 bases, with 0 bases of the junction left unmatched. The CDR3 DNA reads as TGTGCCAGCAGCGTAGGCGGGGGGGCCTACAATGAGCAGTTCTTC. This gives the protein CASSVGGGAYNEQFF.

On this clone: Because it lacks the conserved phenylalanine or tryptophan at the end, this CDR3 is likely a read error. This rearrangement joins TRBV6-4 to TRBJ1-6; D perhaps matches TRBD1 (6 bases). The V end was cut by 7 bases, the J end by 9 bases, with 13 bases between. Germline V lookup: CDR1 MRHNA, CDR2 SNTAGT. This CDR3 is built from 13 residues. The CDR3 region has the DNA TGTGCCAGCACCACAGGGTTGAGTTCACCCCTCCACCTT. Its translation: CASTTGLSSPLHL.

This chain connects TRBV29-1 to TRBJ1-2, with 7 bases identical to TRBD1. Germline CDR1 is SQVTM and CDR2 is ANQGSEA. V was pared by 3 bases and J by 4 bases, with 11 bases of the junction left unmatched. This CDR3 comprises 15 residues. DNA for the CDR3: TGCAGCGTTGAGCGGTCGGCAGGGGGTCCCTATGGCTACACCTTC. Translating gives CSVERSAGGPYGYTF.

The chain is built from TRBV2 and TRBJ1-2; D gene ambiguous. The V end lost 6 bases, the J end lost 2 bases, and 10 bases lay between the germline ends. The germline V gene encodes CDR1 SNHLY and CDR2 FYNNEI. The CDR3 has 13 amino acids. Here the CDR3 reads CASSGSGNYGYTF. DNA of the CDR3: TGTGCCAGCAGCGGAAGCGGAAACTATGGCTACACCTTC.